The 20 T cell receptor beta chains below were found in one sample sequenced in a study of T-cell memory formation after mild COVID-19. Each CDR3 protein gets one entry after TCRdb re-called the 5' RACE reads with MiXCR. The top ten hold 20% to 25% of the sample, which has more than 300,000 distinct CDR3 sequences, 20% seen once. The source material was PBMCs or a T cell subset sorted from them (not recorded which). The source of these receptors is a man between 18 and 29 years old who had mild COVID-19 (a few samples of this study predate the infection). Cell type and time point are not known.

This chain links TRBV20-1 with TRBJ1-1; 10 nucleotides agree with TRBD1. This CDR3 has 13 amino acids. The germline V gene encodes CDR1 DFQATT and CDR2 SNEGSKA (reference sequence). V shed 0 bases, J shed 10 bases, and the junction held 5 bases outside the gene matches. The CDR3 here is CSARETTGGGAFF. The DNA for the CDR3 is TGCAGTGCTAGAGAGACGACAGGGGGCGGAGCTTTCTTT.

This clonotype was seen a handful of times. V usage is TRBV5-1 and J usage is TRBJ2-3; D uncertain. Germline loops: CDR1 SGHRS, CDR2 YFSETQ. The CDR3 sequence is 16 residues long. V lost 6 bases to trimming and J lost 2 bases, with 19 bases between them. The CDR3 region has the DNA TGCGCCAGCAAACTTGTGGAGAACACTCTCACAGATACGCAGTATTTT. Encoded protein: CASKLVENTLTDTQYF.

This clonotype was seen only a few times. V usage is TRBV20-1 and J usage is TRBJ1-2; D gene unclear. V lost 7 bases and J lost 7, with 7 bases in between. The CDR3 has 9 amino acids. Germline V gene sequence: CDR1 DFQATT, CDR2 SNEGSKA (reference sequence). CDR3 sequence reads: CSEGVGYTF. CDR3 sequence (DNA): TGCAGTGAGGGTGTTGGCTACACCTTC.

This clonotype was counted between two and nine times. The chain joins TRBV7-6 to TRBJ2-5; the match to TRBD2 covers 12 bases. The germline gives CDR1 SGHVS, CDR2 FNYEAQ. The trim removed 8 bases at V and 9 bases at J, leaving 4 bases unmatched. The CDR3 length is 12 residues. The CDR3 protein is CASVGLAGSQYF. CDR3 nucleotides: TGTGCCAGCGTAGGACTAGCGGGGTCCCAGTACTTC.

The chain uses TRBV7-2 and TRBJ1-5; D gene uncertain. From germline, CDR1 is SGHTA and CDR2 FQGNSA. V dropped 5 bases and J dropped 6 bases, with 14 bases sitting between them. This CDR3 has 14 amino acids. The CDR3 DNA sequence: TGTGCCAGCAGCGGCCTCGGGATAACTCAGCCCCAGCATTTT. Translating it yields CASSGLGITQPQHF.

In its sample, this clonotype was seen a few times. The V gene is TRBV6-5, the J gene TRBJ1-3; 9 bases map to TRBD1. Germline values: CDR1 MNHEY, CDR2 SVGAGI. V lost 0 bases to trimming and J lost 2 bases; unmatched junction nucleotides: 2. There are 16 residues in the CDR3. The CDR3 DNA reads as TGTGCCAGCAGTTACTCGGACAGGGGAACTGGAAACACCATATATTTT. It is translated as CASSYSDRGTGNTIYF.

This chain joins TRBV11-2 and TRBJ2-5; D is unresolved. Trimming pared 5 bases from V and 5 bases from J, leaving 9 bases between. The germline V gene encodes CDR1 SGHAT and CDR2 FQNNGV. This CDR3 has 12 amino acids. The CDR3 sequence: CASSTAVETQYF. The CDR3 coding sequence is TGTGCCAGCAGCACCGCGGTGGAGACCCAGTACTTC.

This chain connects TRBV7-9 to TRBJ1-2; TRBD1 might be the D (5 bases). The CDR3 spans 14 residues. The V gene lost 7 bases and the J gene lost 6 bases, with 18 bases spanning the gap. From germline, CDR1 is SEHNR and CDR2 FQNEAQ (reference sequence). The CDR3 loop reads CASTRGKGTNGYTF. CDR3 coding DNA: TGTGCCAGCACCCGGGGCAAGGGTACCAATGGCTACACCTTC.

In regard to this clonotype: One base away lies a much larger clone, so this may be a sequencing read error. The gene calls are TRBV4-2 and TRBJ2-2; the D gene is possibly TRBD2 (5 bases). CDR1 and CDR2 (germline): LGHNA, YNFKEQ. The CDR3 runs 14 residues. Trimming took off 0 bases at V and 6 bases at J, with 8 bases between the two ends. DNA for the CDR3: TGTGCCAGCAGCCAAGATCGAGGGTCCGGGGAGCTGTTTTTT. Its protein is CASSQDRGSGELFF.

About this clonotype itself: This sequence may be a read error, since a much larger clone differs from it by one base. The genes are TRBV12-3 or TRBV12-4 and TRBJ2-3; D is perhaps TRBD2 (6 bases). The CDR3 runs 15 residues. V lost 6 bases and J 1 base, leaving 14 bases between the germline ends. CDR3 coding DNA: TGTGCCAGCAGGATAGCGGTGGGCGGCACAGATACGCAGTATTTT. Amino acid sequence: CASRIAVGGTDTQYF.

The chain links TRBV7-2 to TRBJ2-7, with 7 bases identical to TRBD1. Losses at the gene ends were 5 bases for V and 5 bases for J; bases not matched to a gene: 9. Germline CDR1 reads SGHTA; CDR2 reads FQGNSA. The CDR3 loop spans 14 amino acids. For the CDR3, the DNA is TGTGCCAGCAGCATCACAGGGGCCAACAACGAGCAGTACTTC. This translates into CASSITGANNEQYF.

The chain links TRBV6-5 to TRBJ1-2; 7 positions match TRBD1. V gave up 8 bases and J gave up 6 bases; unmatched junction bases: 12. The CDR3 totals 14 residues. Germline V lookup: CDR1 MNHEY, CDR2 SVGAGI. The CDR3: CASAVQGGSHGYTF. The CDR3, as DNA: TGTGCCAGCGCAGTGCAGGGGGGGAGTCATGGCTACACCTTC.

This chain joins TRBV5-1 and TRBJ2-3; D perhaps matches TRBD1 (5 bases). V was pared by 0 bases and J by 2 bases, with 10 bases between. The CDR3 is 15 residues long. Per the germline V gene, CDR1 is SGHRS and CDR2 is YFSETQ. The chain's CDR3 is CASSLGQSNTDTQYF. CDR3 bases: TGCGCCAGCAGCTTGGGACAGAGTAACACAGATACGCAGTATTTT. The full variable domain, completed using reference TRBV5-1 and TRBJ2-3, is KAGVTQTPRYLIKTRGQQVTLSCSPISGHRSVSWYQQTPGQGLQFLFEYFSETQRNKGNFPGRFSGRQFSNSRSEMNVSTLELGDSALYLCASSLGQSNTDTQYFGPGTRLTVL.

The chain employs TRBV10-3 and TRBJ1-4, with 7 bases lining up with TRBD1. The V segment lost 2 bases and the J segment 6 bases; nucleotides outside the gene matches: 6. Germline V gene lookup returns CDR1 ENHRY and CDR2 SYGVKD. The length of the CDR3 is 15 residues. CDR3 sequence reads: CAISEKGTVDEKLFF. CDR3 DNA: TGTGCCATCAGTGAGAAGGGGACAGTAGATGAAAAACTGTTTTTT.

The chain is built from TRBV5-1 and TRBJ1-1, with D uncertain. The CDR3 contains 14 residues. The germline V gene encodes CDR1 SGHRS and CDR2 YFSETQ. The V and J ends lost 0 bases and 5 bases respectively, with 11 bases between them. CDR3 sequence: CASSLGPSLTEAFF. CDR3 nucleotides: TGCGCCAGCAGCTTGGGCCCCTCGCTTACTGAAGCTTTCTTT.

This clonotype has more than one count but fewer than ten. V gene TRBV11-2 combines with J gene TRBJ2-1; 10 bases agree with TRBD2. The germline CDR1 and CDR2 sequences are SGHAT and FQNNGV. Trimming cost V 6 bases and J 4 bases; bases outside gene matches: 6. This CDR3 contains 15 residues. CDR3 nucleotide sequence: TGTGCCAGCAGGCCTAGCGGGGGTCTGTACAATGAGCAGTTCTTC. It translates to CASRPSGGLYNEQFF.

This chain connects TRBV20-1 to TRBJ2-1; 7 nucleotides match TRBD2. CDR3 length: 12 amino acids. Germline V lookup: CDR1 DFQATT, CDR2 SNEGSKA (reference sequence). V was pared by 5 bases and J by 6 bases, with 4 bases of the junction left unmatched. CDR3 coding DNA: TGCAGTGCTGGGACTATCTCCAATGAGCAGTTCTTC. This gives the protein CSAGTISNEQFF.

This clonotype was seen ten or more times. V and J are TRBV6-2 or TRBV6-3 and TRBJ2-5, with TRBD1 identical over 7 bases. The V gene end was trimmed by 4 bases and the J gene end by 6 bases; junction bases not matched to a gene: 5. This CDR3 spans 13 amino acids. Germline values: CDR1 MNHEY, CDR2 SVGEGT. The CDR3 DNA sequence: TGTGCCAGCAGTTCACAGGGGTGGAAGACCCAGTACTTC. This encodes CASSSQGWKTQYF.

This chain connects TRBV7-2 to TRBJ1-2; the D is unclear. Trimming took 5 bases from V and 8 from J, leaving 21 bases between them. Germline CDR1 is SGHTA and CDR2 is FQGNSA. CDR3 size: 15 residues. CDR3 in DNA: TGTGCCAGCAGCCCACCCGGGCTCTCGCCCCTCGGCTACACCTTC. Translating gives CASSPPGLSPLGYTF.

This clonotype was found a few times. CDR3 coding DNA: TGCGCCAGCAGCTTGGAGAGCGGGGGTCTCTATCTAGATACGCAGTATTTT. This sequence encodes CASSLESGGLYLDTQYF. V gene TRBV5-1 combines with J gene TRBJ2-3, with 8 bases identical to TRBD2. The germline V gene encodes CDR1 SGHRS and CDR2 YFSETQ. V shed 0 bases and J 5 bases; nucleotides not matched to a gene: 11. The CDR3 consists of 17 residues.